The clone carrying this TCR beta chain was counted between two and nine times. Original data processing: Scientists estimated how many nucleated cells there were by amplifying reference gene primers. Assay used: immunoSEQ multiplex PCR; TCRdb lists only in-frame clones, some missing. V and J calls and clone size are copied from that table; D and trimming were computed from the DNA. Of about 410,000 clones listed, 75% to 90% are singletons. The data originate from a study of blood T cell repertoires in COVID-19. About the research overall: Donors in the United States, Italy and Spain gave samples during acute or convalescent COVID-19. Nucleic acid was either cDNA or gDNA, and it came from T cells, B-cell-depleted T cells, or PBMCs.

V lost 3 bases and J lost 8; bases outside the gene matches: 6. The V gene's germline CDR1 is DFQATT and CDR2 SNEGSKA (reference sequence). The CDR3 totals 14 residues. Enrolment of Seattle patients took place during active infection, and they were followed longitudinally. This TCR derives from a woman aged 40 to 50 with COVID-19, enrolled during active disease. Sequenced material: peripheral blood. This sequence joins TRBV20-1 and TRBJ2-1, with TRBD1 matching 11 bases. The CDR3 protein is CSASPGTGGDEQFF. The CDR3 region has the DNA TGCAGTGCTAGTCCCGGGACAGGGGGAGATGAGCAGTTCTTC.